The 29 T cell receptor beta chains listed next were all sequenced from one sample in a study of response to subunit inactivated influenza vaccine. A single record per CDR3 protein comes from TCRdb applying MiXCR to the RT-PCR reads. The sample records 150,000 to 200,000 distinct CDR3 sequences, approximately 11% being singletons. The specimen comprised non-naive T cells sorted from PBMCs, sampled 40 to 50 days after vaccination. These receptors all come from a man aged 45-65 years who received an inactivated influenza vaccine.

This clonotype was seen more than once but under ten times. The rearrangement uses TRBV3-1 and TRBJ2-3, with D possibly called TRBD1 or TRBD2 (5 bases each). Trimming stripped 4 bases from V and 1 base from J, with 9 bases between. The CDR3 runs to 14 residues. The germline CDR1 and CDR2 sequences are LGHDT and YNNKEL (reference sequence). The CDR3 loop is CASSRRDGTDTQYF. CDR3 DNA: TGTGCCAGCAGCCGCCGGGACGGCACAGATACGCAGTATTTT.

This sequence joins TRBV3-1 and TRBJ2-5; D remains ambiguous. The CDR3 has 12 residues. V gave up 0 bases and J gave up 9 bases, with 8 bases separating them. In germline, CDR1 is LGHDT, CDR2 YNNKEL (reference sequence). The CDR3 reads CASSQDRAAQYF. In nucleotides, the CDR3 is TGTGCCAGCAGCCAAGATAGGGCGGCCCAGTACTTC.

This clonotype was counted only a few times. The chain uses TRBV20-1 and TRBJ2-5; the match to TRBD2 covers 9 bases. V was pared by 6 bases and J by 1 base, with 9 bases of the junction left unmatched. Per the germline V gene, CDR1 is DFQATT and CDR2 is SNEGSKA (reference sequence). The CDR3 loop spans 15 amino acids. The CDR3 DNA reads TGCAGTGCCCTCCGGCTAGCGGGATCCCAAGAGACCCAGTACTTC. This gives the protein CSALRLAGSQETQYF.

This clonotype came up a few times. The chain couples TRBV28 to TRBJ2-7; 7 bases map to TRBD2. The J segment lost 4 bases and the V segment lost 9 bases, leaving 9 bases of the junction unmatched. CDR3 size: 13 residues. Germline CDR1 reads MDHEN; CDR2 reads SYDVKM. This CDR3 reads CASHGGRSYEQYF. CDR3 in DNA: TGTGCCAGTCACGGGGGGAGATCGTACGAGCAGTACTTC. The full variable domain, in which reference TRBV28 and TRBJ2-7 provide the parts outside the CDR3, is DVKVTQSSRYLVKRTGEKVFLECVQDMDHENMFWYRQDPGLGLRLIYFSYDVKMKEKGDIPEGYSVSREKKERFSLILESASTNQTSMYLCASHGGRSYEQYFGPGTRLTVT.

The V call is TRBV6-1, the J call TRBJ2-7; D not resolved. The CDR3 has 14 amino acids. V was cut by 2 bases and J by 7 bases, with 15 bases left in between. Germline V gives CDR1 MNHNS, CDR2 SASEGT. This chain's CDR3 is CASSENGSTREQYF. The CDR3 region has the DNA TGTGCCAGCAGTGAAAACGGTTCCACGCGGGAGCAGTACTTC.

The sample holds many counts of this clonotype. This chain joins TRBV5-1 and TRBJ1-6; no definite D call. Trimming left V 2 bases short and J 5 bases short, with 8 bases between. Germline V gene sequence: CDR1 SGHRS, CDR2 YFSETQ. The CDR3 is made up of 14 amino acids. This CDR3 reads CASSLTGDNSPLHF. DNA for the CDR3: TGCGCCAGCAGCTTAACCGGGGATAATTCACCCCTCCACTTT.

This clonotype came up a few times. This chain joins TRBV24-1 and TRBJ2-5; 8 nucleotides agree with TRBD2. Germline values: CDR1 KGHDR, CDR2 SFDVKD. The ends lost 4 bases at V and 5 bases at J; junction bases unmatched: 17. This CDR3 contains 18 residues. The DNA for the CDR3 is TGTGCCACCAGTGACCAATCGTACGGGAGGGCCTTTGGGGAGACCCAGTACTTC. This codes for CATSDQSYGRAFGETQYF.

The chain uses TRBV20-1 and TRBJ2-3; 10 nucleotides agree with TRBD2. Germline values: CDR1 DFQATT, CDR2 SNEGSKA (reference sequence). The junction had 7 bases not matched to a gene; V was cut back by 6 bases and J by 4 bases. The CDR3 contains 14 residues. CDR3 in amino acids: CSAPGLASADTQYF. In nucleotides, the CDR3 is TGCAGTGCCCCGGGACTAGCGTCCGCAGATACGCAGTATTTT.

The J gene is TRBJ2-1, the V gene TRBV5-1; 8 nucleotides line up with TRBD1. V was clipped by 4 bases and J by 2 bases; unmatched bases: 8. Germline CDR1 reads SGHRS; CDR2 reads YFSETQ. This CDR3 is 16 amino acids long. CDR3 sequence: CASSLQGAAAYNEQFF. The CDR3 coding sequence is TGCGCCAGCAGCCTCCAGGGGGCAGCGGCCTACAATGAGCAGTTCTTC. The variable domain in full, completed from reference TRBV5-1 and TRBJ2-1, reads KAGVTQTPRYLIKTRGQQVTLSCSPISGHRSVSWYQQTPGQGLQFLFEYFSETQRNKGNFPGRFSGRQFSNSRSEMNVSTLELGDSALYLCASSLQGAAAYNEQFFGPGTRLTVL.

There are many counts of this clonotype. DNA of the CDR3: TGCGCCAGCAGCCAAGATGGGACAGGTGCCCGAAACACCATATATTTT. Protein sequence: CASSQDGTGARNTIYF. This chain uses TRBV4-1 with TRBJ1-3; 8 bases are a match to TRBD1. After removal of 0 bases from V and 5 bases from J, the junction contained 6 bases not matched to a gene. Germline V CDR1 and CDR2: MGHRA, YSYEKL. The CDR3 length is 16 residues.

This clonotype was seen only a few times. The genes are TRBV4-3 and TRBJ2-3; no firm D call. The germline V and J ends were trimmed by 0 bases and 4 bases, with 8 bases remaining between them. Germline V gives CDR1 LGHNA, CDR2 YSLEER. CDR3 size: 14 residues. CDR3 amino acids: CASSQDPGPDTQYF. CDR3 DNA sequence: TGCGCCAGCAGCCAAGATCCGGGCCCAGATACGCAGTATTTT.

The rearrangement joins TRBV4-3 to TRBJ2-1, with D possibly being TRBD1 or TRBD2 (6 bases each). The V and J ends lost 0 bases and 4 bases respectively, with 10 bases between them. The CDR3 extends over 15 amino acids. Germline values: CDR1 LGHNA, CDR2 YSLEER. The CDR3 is CASSQERGRYNEQFF. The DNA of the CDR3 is TGCGCCAGCAGCCAAGAAAGGGGGAGGTACAATGAGCAGTTCTTC.

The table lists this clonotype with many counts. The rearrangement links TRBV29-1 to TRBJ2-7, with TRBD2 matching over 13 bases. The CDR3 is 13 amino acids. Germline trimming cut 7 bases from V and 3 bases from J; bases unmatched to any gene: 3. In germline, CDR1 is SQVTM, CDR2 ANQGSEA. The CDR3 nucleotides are TGCAGCGCCCGACTAGCGGGGGGCTACGAGCAGTACTTC. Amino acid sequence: CSARLAGGYEQYF.

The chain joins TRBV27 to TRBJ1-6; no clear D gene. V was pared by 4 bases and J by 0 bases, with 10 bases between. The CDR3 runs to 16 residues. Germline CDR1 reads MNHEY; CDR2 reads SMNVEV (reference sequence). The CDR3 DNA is TGTGCCAGCAGTTGGGCACAGAGCTCCTATAATTCACCCCTCCACTTT. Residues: CASSWAQSSYNSPLHF.

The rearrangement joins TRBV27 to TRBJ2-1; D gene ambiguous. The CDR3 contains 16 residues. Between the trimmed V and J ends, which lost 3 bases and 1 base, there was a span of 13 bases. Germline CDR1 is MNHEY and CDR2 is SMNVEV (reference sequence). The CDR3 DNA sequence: TGTGCCAGCAGTTTCTTTTTAGTGACTTCCTACAATGAGCAGTTCTTC. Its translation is CASSFFLVTSYNEQFF.

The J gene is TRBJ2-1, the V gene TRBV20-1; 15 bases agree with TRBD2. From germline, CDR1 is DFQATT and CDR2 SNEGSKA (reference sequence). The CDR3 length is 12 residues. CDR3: CRGLAGGSEQFF. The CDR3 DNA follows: TGCAGGGGACTAGCGGGAGGAAGCGAGCAGTTCTTC.

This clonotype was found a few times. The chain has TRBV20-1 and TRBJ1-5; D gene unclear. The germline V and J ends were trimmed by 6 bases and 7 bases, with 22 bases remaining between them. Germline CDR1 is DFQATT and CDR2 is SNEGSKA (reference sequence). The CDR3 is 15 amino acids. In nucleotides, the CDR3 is TGCAGTGCCCGCCGAGATTTAGTTGGGATCCAGCCCCAGCATTTT. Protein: CSARRDLVGIQPQHF.

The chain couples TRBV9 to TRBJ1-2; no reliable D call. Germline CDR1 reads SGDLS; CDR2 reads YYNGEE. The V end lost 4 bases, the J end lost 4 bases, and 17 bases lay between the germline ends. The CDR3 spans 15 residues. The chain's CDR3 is CASSPEDRPIYGYTF. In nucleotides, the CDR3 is TGTGCCAGCAGCCCAGAGGATCGGCCGATCTATGGCTACACCTTC.

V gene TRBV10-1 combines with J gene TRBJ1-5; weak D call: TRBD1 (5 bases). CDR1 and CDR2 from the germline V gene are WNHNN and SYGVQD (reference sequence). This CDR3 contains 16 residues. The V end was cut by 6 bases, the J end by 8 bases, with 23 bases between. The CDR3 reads CASRSKVGRAMEPQHF. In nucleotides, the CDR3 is TGCGCCAGCAGGAGTAAGGTCGGCAGGGCGATGGAGCCCCAGCATTTT.

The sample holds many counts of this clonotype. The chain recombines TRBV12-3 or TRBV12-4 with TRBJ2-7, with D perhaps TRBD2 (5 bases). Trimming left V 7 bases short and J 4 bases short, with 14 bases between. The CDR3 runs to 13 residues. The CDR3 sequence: CASKAHGDYEQYF. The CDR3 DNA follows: TGTGCCAGCAAGGCTCACGGGGATTACGAGCAGTACTTC.

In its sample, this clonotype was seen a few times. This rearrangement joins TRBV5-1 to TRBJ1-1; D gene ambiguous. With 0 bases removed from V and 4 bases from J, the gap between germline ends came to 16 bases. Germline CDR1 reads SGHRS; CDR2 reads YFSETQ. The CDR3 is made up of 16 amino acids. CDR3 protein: CASSLDIVPAGTEAFF. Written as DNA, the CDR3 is TGCGCCAGCAGCTTGGATATAGTCCCTGCGGGCACTGAAGCTTTCTTT.

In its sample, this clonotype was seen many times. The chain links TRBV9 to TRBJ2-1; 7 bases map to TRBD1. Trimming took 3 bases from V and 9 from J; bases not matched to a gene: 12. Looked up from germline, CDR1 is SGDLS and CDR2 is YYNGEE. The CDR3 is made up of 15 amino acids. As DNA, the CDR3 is TGTGCCAGCAGCGCCCGACAGGGCGGCTTCCGTGAGCAGTTCTTC. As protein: CASSARQGGFREQFF.

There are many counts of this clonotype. The CDR3 spells CATRPATNEKLFF. The DNA for the CDR3 is TGTGCCACCAGACCCGCAACTAATGAAAAACTGTTTTTT. This chain joins TRBV15 and TRBJ1-4; D unclear. The CDR3 sequence is 13 residues long. V shed 6 bases and J shed 0 bases, with 5 bases lying between them. The germline V gene encodes CDR1 LNHNV and CDR2 YYDKDF (reference sequence).

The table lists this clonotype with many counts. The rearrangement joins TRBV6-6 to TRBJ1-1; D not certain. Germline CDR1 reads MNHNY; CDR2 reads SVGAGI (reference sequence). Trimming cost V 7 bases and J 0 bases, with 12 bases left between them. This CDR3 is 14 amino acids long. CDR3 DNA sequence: TGTGCCAGCACGCAGGACGGGTTGAACACTGAAGCTTTCTTT. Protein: CASTQDGLNTEAFF.

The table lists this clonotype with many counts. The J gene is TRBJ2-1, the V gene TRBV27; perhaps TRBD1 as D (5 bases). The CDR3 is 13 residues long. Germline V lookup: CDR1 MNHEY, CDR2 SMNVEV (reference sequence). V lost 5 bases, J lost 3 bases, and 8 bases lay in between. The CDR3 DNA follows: TGTGCCAGCAGTCCCGACAGCTACAATGAGCAGTTCTTC. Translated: CASSPDSYNEQFF.

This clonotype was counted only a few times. The CDR3 reads CASSQDPGFRETQYF. CDR3 bases: TGTGCCAGCAGCCAAGATCCAGGGTTTAGGGAGACCCAGTACTTC. The rearrangement links TRBV4-2 to TRBJ2-5; D is possibly TRBD1 (5 bases). V lost 0 bases to trimming and J lost 5 bases, with 13 bases between them. Germline V gene data show CDR1 as LGHNA and CDR2 as YNFKEQ. CDR3 length: 15 amino acids.

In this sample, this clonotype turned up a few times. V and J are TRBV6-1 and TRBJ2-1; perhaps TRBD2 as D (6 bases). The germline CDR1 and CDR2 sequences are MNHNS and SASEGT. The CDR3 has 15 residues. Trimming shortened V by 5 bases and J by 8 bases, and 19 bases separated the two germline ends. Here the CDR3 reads CASSSGGYTSYEQFF. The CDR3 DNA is TGTGCCAGCAGTAGCGGAGGGTACACTTCGTATGAGCAGTTCTTC.

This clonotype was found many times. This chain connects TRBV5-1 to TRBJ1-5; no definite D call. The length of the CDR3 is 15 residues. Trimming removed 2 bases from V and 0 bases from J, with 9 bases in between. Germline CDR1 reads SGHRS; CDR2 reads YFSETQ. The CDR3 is CASSFAVRSNQPQHF. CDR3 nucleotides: TGCGCCAGCAGCTTTGCTGTCCGTAGCAATCAGCCCCAGCATTTT.

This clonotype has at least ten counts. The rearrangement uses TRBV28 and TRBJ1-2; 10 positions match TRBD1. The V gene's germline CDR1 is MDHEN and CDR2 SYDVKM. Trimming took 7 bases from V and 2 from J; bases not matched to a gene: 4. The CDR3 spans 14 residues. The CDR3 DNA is TGTGCCAGCATTCCGGGACAGGGGAACTATGGCTACACCTTC. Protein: CASIPGQGNYGYTF.